Listed below are T cell receptor beta chains from one sample, sequenced in a study of T cell repertoires in cytomegalovirus infection. TCRdb reprocessed the reads via MiXCR and lists one record per CDR3 protein. The table shows 900,000 to 950,000 distinct CDR3 sequences, with roughly 31% occurring only once. The antigens for these receptors are not known. The starting material was cultured CD8+ T cells from PBMCs, obtained from culture after CMV antigen stimulation. Receptors originate from a human donor in good health (CMV status not recorded). Some clones in this sample may be carry-over from other donors' samples. The CDR3 runs from the conserved cysteine through the conserved F or W. A D gene is named only where the DNA matches it firmly. Size is stated for part of the rows, as once, few or many counts, or as a class when the clone is expanded.

>-|TRBJ2-1|TRBV2|TRBD2
TGTGCCAGCATCCCGGGGGGGGGGGATGATCAGTTCTTC
CASIPGGGDDQFF
>-|TRBJ1-2|TRBV12-5|TRBD1
TGTGCTAGTGACGGGACAGACAACTATGGCTACACCTTC
CASDGTDNYGYTF
>many|TRBJ1-5|TRBV28|-
TGTGCCAGCAGTTCCCCCACAGGGAGACAGCCCCAGCATTTT
CASSSPTGRQPQHF
>few|TRBJ2-5|TRBV7-6|-
TGTGCCAGCAGCCAAGGAGGGAATTTGAAGACCCAGTACTTC
CASSQGGNLKTQYF
>few|TRBJ2-3|TRBV10-3|-
TGTGCCATCCTCCTCCGGGACCCTGTCTTACGCACAGATACGCAGTATTTT
CAILLRDPVLRTDTQYF
>-|TRBJ2-7|TRBV25-1|TRBD1
TGTGCCAGTACTCAGGGGGCCCACGAGCAGTACTTC
CASTQGAHEQYF
>few|TRBJ2-3|TRBV19|-
TGTGCCAGTAGTATACAGGGGTTTCTTAGCACAGATACGCAGTATTTT
CASSIQGFLSTDTQYF
>-|TRBJ2-2|TRBV29-1|-
TGCAGCGTAGGAAGCGGATTAGGGAAATTCGGGGAGCTGTTTTTT
CSVGSGLGKFGELFF
>-|TRBJ2-7|TRBV6-1|-
TGTGCCAGCAGTGTGTGGCTGGCGGAGGAGCAGTACTTC
CASSVWLAEEQYF
>few|TRBJ2-3|TRBV6-5|-
TGTGCCAGCAGTTACGGGGTAGGGGAAGCTGGGGAGGCAGATACGCAGTATTTT
CASSYGVGEAGEADTQYF
>few|TRBJ1-1|TRBV27|-
TGTGCCAGCAGGACACCTGGGACTGAAGCTTTCTTT
CASRTPGTEAFF
>-|TRBJ2-1|TRBV20-1|TRBD1
TGCAGTGCTAGAGATTTTAAGGCATGGGGACAGGGGGCAGGTAATGAGCAGTTCTTC
CSARDFKAWGQGAGNEQFF
>few|TRBJ2-1|TRBV2|-
TGTGCCAGCAGTGAGGAAGGCCCGGGGAGCTCCTACAATGAGCAGTTCTTC
CASSEEGPGSSYNEQFF
>-|TRBJ1-5|TRBV19|-
TGTGCCAGTAGTATAGAAGGATCTAGCAATCAGCCCCAGCATTTT
CASSIEGSSNQPQHF
>few|TRBJ1-1|TRBV12-5|-
TGTGCTAGTGGTTTGGAGCGGAGCACTGAAGCTTTCTTT
CASGLERSTEAFF
>-|TRBJ1-5|TRBV5-6|-
TGTGCCAGCAGCTTGAACCTTGGCGGCCTTCGACAGCCCCAGCATTTT
CASSLNLGGLRQPQHF
>-|TRBJ2-5|TRBV6-2/TRBV6-3|-
TGTGCCAGCAGTTACGACGGATACGAAGAGACCCAGTACTTC
CASSYDGYEETQYF